The entry that follows covers one T cell receptor (beta chain) sequence. Its cognate antigen is unknown. The data were obtained in a study of T cell therapy after organ transplantation. In the study overall: Expansion used a peptide pool of 30 HLA class I and II CMV epitopes. About 85% of the ten patients were clinical responders.

The CDR3 is made up of 15 amino acids. The ends lost 0 bases at V and 0 bases at J; junction bases unmatched: 0. CDR1 and CDR2 from the germline V gene are SGHRS and YFSETQ. The table came from immunoSEQ multiplex PCR; TCRdb's copy has only in-frame clones and leaves some out. The sample carries roughly 48,000 clones, roughly 93% recorded once. Patients were solid-organ transplant recipients with drug-resistant or recurrent cytomegalovirus. The sequencing here drew on CD8+ T cells from blood, taken before autologous CMV-specific T cell therapy. The receptor was derived from a human patient who had received a solid organ transplant and had CMV disease. This sequence joins TRBV5-1 and TRBJ1-2; 9 nucleotides line up with TRBD1. CDR3 nucleotide sequence: TGCGCCAGCAGCTTGGGGACAGGGGCTAACTATGGCTACACCTTC. Its translation is CASSLGTGANYGYTF.